A single T cell receptor (beta chain) is shown here with its context. The Seattle patients, enrolled during active infection, were followed longitudinally. Per the germline V gene, CDR1 is SEHNR and CDR2 is FQNEAQ (reference sequence). Trimming took off 10 bases at V and 2 bases at J, with 12 bases between the two ends. The CDR3 is 13 amino acids. Original processing methods: Estimates of nucleated cell counts were drawn from the amplification of reference gene primers. TCRdb keeps only in-frame clones here, not all; method: immunoSEQ multiplex PCR. That table supplies the V and J calls and clone size; D and trimming were determined from the DNA. The table lists roughly 90,000 clones, around 85% of them singletons. This entry comes from a study of blood T cell repertoires in COVID-19. Across the whole study: PBMCs, B-cell-depleted T cells, or T cells provided the cDNA or gDNA that made up the material.

Sequenced input: peripheral blood. The clonotype originates from a woman older than 75 with COVID-19, enrolled during active disease. The J gene is TRBJ1-3, the V gene TRBV7-9; D might be TRBD1 (6 bases). The DNA of the CDR3 is TGTGCCACAGACAGGAGCACTGGAAACACCATATATTTT. Translated, it gives CATDRSTGNTIYF.